This passage covers 32 T cell receptor beta chains from one sample sequenced in a study of T cells in localized non-small cell lung cancer. The repertoire was sequenced with immunoSEQ multiplex PCR; TCRdb's copy has only in-frame clones and lacks some. The profile shows over a thousand clones, 24% of them singletons. This specimen consisted of normal lung tissue next to the tumor, obtained before any cancer treatment. These receptors were obtained from a man aged 40-75 years with stage III squamous cell lung carcinoma.

V and J are TRBV19 and TRBJ2-6; no firm D call. Trimming took off 3 bases at V and 0 bases at J, with 3 bases between the two ends. Germline values: CDR1 LNHDA, CDR2 SQIVND (reference sequence). CDR3 size: 14 residues. The CDR3 bases are TGTGCCAGTAGTATCGGCTCTGGGGCCAACGTCCTGACTTTC. Protein: CASSIGSGANVLTF. The full variable domain, with the rest looked up from reference TRBV19 and TRBJ2-6, is DGGITQSPKYLFRKEGQNVTLSCEQNLNHDAMYWYRQDPGQGLRLIYYSQIVNDFQKGDIAEGYSVSREKKESFPLTVTSAQKNPTAFYLCASSIGSGANVLTFGAGSRLTVL.

This clone was detected only a few times. V gene TRBV30 combines with J gene TRBJ1-5; no definite D call. Germline assignment: CDR1 GTSNPN and CDR2 SVGIG (reference sequence). V dropped 3 bases and J dropped 0 bases, with 6 bases sitting between them. The CDR3 is 13 residues long. Written as DNA, the CDR3 is TGTGCCTGGAGCGGGGATAGCAATCAGCCCCAGCATTTT. Translating it yields CAWSGDSNQPQHF.

By its share, this clone is medium-sized. The chain is built from TRBV7-2 and TRBJ2-7; no firm D call. The germline V and J ends were trimmed by 5 bases and 3 bases, with 11 bases remaining between them. Germline V gene lookup returns CDR1 SGHTA and CDR2 FQGNSA. The CDR3 extends over 13 amino acids. The CDR3 spells CASSDPPGYEQYV. The CDR3 bases are TGTGCCAGCAGCGACCCCCCGGGCTACGAGCAGTACGTC.

V and J are TRBV9 and TRBJ2-5, with a weak D call TRBD2 (6 bases). The CDR3 is 15 amino acids. Germline CDR1 SGDLS, CDR2 YYNGEE. Between the trimmed V and J ends, which lost 0 bases and 4 bases, there was a span of 13 bases. CDR3: CASSVGGAGRETQYF. The CDR3 nucleotides are TGTGCCAGCAGCGTAGGAGGCGCGGGGAGAGAGACCCAGTACTTC.

J is TRBJ2-3 and V is TRBV18; no definite D call. Germline CDR1 reads KGHSH; CDR2 reads LQKENI. The CDR3 is 12 residues long. The V gene lost 5 bases and the J gene lost 3 bases, with 6 bases spanning the gap. The CDR3 reads CASSIGTDTQYF. CDR3 DNA sequence: TGTGCCAGCTCAATCGGGACAGATACGCAGTATTTT.

V usage is TRBV5-1 and J usage is TRBJ1-1; D not certain. The ends were cut back, 0 bases at V and 0 bases at J, with 6 bases in the middle. CDR1 and CDR2 from the germline V gene are SGHRS and YFSETQ. CDR3 length: 14 amino acids. The CDR3: CASSLGNMNTEAFF. As DNA, the CDR3 is TGCGCCAGCAGCTTGGGCAACATGAACACTGAAGCTTTCTTT.

This clone turned up a few times. The chain is built from TRBV28 and TRBJ1-1, with TRBD1 matching over 11 bases. J gave up 6 bases and V 7 bases, and 13 bases lay outside the gene matches. This CDR3 spans 16 amino acids. Germline loops: CDR1 MDHEN, CDR2 SYDVKM. This chain's CDR3 is CASTRTGGLLTPEAFF. DNA for the CDR3: TGTGCCAGCACCAGGACAGGGGGCCTTCTTACCCCTGAAGCTTTCTTT. The complete variable domain, with remaining parts taken from reference TRBV28 and TRBJ1-1, reads DVKVTQSSRYLVKRTGEKVFLECVQDMDHENMFWYRQDPGLGLRLIYFSYDVKMKEKGDIPEGYSVSREKKERFSLILESASTNQTSMYLCASTRTGGLLTPEAFFGQGTRLTVV.

The chain uses TRBV14 and TRBJ1-2; D might be TRBD1 (6 bases). The CDR3 has 16 amino acids. Germline CDR1 is SGHDN and CDR2 is FVKESK. V dropped 4 bases and J dropped 8 bases, with 23 bases sitting between them. The CDR3 loop reads CASSPLRHGGLGGYTF. CDR3 bases: TGTGCCAGCAGCCCCCTCCGGCACGGGGGCTTGGGGGGCTACACCTTC.

With regard to this clone: Its ends do not fully match the called genes, so a read error is possible. For the CDR3, the DNA is TGTGCCATCAGTCCAGGGGGCAATTGGCAAGAGACCCAGTACTTC. This encodes CAISPGGNWQETQYF. V is TRBV6-8 and J is TRBJ2-5, with 8 positions matching TRBD1. The CDR3 loop spans 15 amino acids. CDR1 MNHGY and CDR2 SAAAGT come from the germline V gene.

The rearrangement joins TRBV11-3 to TRBJ2-3, with D possibly called TRBD1 or TRBD2 (6 bases each). Germline loops: CDR1 SGHNT, CDR2 YENEEA. Trimming removed 5 bases at V and 1 base at J, with 13 bases between. The CDR3 consists of 15 residues. In DNA form, the CDR3 reads TGTGCCAGCAGCCAAAGTCGGGGGCGCACAGATACGCAGTATTTT. Amino acids: CASSQSRGRTDTQYF.

This clone was counted between two and nine times. This chain joins TRBV11-3 and TRBJ1-2; D is unclear. This CDR3 is 14 amino acids long. V was shortened by 3 bases and J by 3 bases, with 11 bases between the two germline ends. Germline CDR1 reads SGHNT; CDR2 reads YENEEA. The CDR3 loop reads CASSLEGSYYGYTF. For the CDR3, the DNA is TGTGCCAGCAGCTTGGAAGGCAGTTACTATGGCTACACCTTC.

By share, this clone counts as large (0.1 to 1%). V is TRBV1 and J is TRBJ2-2. TRBV1 is labeled a pseudogene. This CDR3 has 18 residues. The CDR3 DNA follows: TGCGCCAGCAGCCCCACAGCCGTAGGGACCCTGAACACCGGGGAGCTGTTTTTT. Its protein is CASSPTAVGTLNTGELFF.

Sample share makes this clone medium-sized. This chain connects TRBV6-8 to TRBJ1-2; a possible D gene is TRBD1 (5 bases). The CDR3 runs 13 residues. V lost 4 bases and J lost 9, with 15 bases in between. The germline CDR1 and CDR2 sequences are MNHGY and SAAAGT. The CDR3 loop is CASSLWGGRSYTF. Written as DNA, the CDR3 is TGTGCCAGCAGTTTGTGGGGGGGTCGGAGCTACACCTTC.

The rearrangement joins TRBV4-1 to TRBJ2-7; D possibly corresponds to TRBD2 (5 bases). This CDR3 contains 13 residues. Per germline, CDR1 MGHRA and CDR2 YSYEKL. The V gene lost 6 bases and the J gene lost 2 bases, with 11 bases spanning the gap. The CDR3 reads CASSSDPTYEQYF. Here the CDR3 DNA reads TGCGCCAGCAGTAGCGACCCAACCTACGAGCAGTACTTC.

The chain recombines TRBV12-2 with TRBJ1-4. TRBV12-2 is an annotated pseudogene. This CDR3 is built from 17 residues. Here the CDR3 DNA reads TGTGCAAGTCGCCGACTTCACGCCTTTGCAACTAATGAAAAACTGTTTTTT. It translates to CASRRLHAFATNEKLFF.

The chain employs TRBV11-3 and TRBJ2-5; D may be TRBD1 or TRBD2 (5 bases each). The ends were cut back, 5 bases at V and 5 bases at J, with 21 bases in the middle. The V gene's germline CDR1 is SGHNT and CDR2 YENEEA. This CDR3 region has 16 residues. Here the CDR3 reads CASSPPGGRVAETQYF. The CDR3 DNA reads TGTGCCAGCAGCCCCCCAGGAGGCAGGGTGGCCGAGACCCAGTACTTC.

The chain has TRBV15 and TRBJ2-7; D remains unclear. This CDR3 contains 17 residues. Germline V gene data show CDR1 as LNHNV and CDR2 as YYDKDF (reference sequence). The ends were cut back, 1 base at V and 1 base at J, with 17 bases in the middle. CDR3 sequence (DNA): TGTGCCACCAGCAGAGCCCCTGGCGAGGTGAATTCCTACGAGCAGTACTTC. Translating it yields CATSRAPGEVNSYEQYF. The full variable domain, in which reference TRBV15 and TRBJ2-7 provide the parts outside the CDR3, is DAMVIQNPRYQVTQFGKPVTLSCSQTLNHNVMYWYQQKSSQAPKLLFHYYDKDFNNEADTPDNFQSRRPNTSFCFLDIRSPGLGDTAMYLCATSRAPGEVNSYEQYFGPGTRLTVT.

The chain recombines TRBV11-3 with TRBJ1-1; D gene ambiguous. In germline, CDR1 is SGHNT, CDR2 YENEEA. V lost 6 bases, J lost 0 bases, and 17 bases lay in between. The CDR3 contains 16 residues. CDR3 sequence reads: CASRLEDFRLNTEAFF. As DNA, the CDR3 is TGTGCCAGCAGGCTAGAGGACTTCAGATTGAACACTGAAGCTTTCTTT.

This clone is labeled as medium-sized (0.01 to 0.1%). The V call is TRBV6-8, the J call TRBJ2-3; 12 nucleotides align to TRBD2. V trimming: 0 bases; J trimming: 6 bases; junction bases outside the gene matches: 7. Per the germline V gene, CDR1 is MNHGY and CDR2 is SAAAGT. The CDR3 length is 17 residues. The chain's CDR3 is CASSYSRLAGEDDTQYF. For the CDR3, the DNA is TGTGCCAGCAGTTACTCGAGACTAGCGGGGGAGGATGATACGCAGTATTTT.

By share, this clone counts as large. The V call is TRBV19, the J call TRBJ2-7; D may be TRBD2 (5 bases). CDR1 and CDR2 from the germline V gene are LNHDA and SQIVND (reference sequence). Trimming pared 2 bases from V and 6 bases from J, leaving 17 bases between. The CDR3 loop spans 15 amino acids. This CDR3 is CASSIQEAVISEQYF. The CDR3, as DNA: TGTGCCAGTAGTATACAGGAGGCAGTAATCTCCGAGCAGTACTTC.

The chain carries TRBV11-3 and TRBJ1-4; 8 positions agree with TRBD1. V lost 5 bases, J lost 8 bases, and 10 bases stayed unmatched. CDR3 length equals 15 residues. Germline CDR1 and CDR2: SGHNT and YENEEA. CDR3 amino acids: CASSGLQGVGEKLFF. The CDR3 coding sequence is TGTGCCAGCAGCGGATTACAGGGGGTCGGGGAAAAACTGTTTTTT.

V and J are TRBV30 and TRBJ1-5; 8 bases fit TRBD1. Germline CDR1 is GTSNPN and CDR2 is SVGIG (reference sequence). The CDR3 covers 15 residues. Unmatched junction bases numbered 10, after V lost 2 bases and J lost 7 bases. In DNA form, the CDR3 reads TGTGCCTGGAGTCCTCCCCGACAGGGGAGCCAGCCCCAGCATTTT. Translated: CAWSPPRQGSQPQHF.

This clone was seen a handful of times. The genes are TRBV9 and TRBJ2-3; a weak D match, TRBD2 (6 bases). Trimming removed 5 bases from V and 1 base from J, with 20 bases in between. The CDR3 runs to 17 residues. Germline V lookup: CDR1 SGDLS, CDR2 YYNGEE. The DNA of the CDR3 is TGTGCCAGCAGTGGAGGGGTGATGAACCCCGGCACAGATACGCAGTATTTT. Amino acid sequence: CASSGGVMNPGTDTQYF.

This clone was recorded a few times. The chain employs TRBV28 and TRBJ1-2; 11 nucleotides match TRBD1. The junction had 6 bases not matched to a gene; V was cut back by 2 bases and J by 7 bases. Germline V gene lookup returns CDR1 MDHEN and CDR2 SYDVKM. CDR3 length: 15 residues. CDR3: CASSLPGQGAGGYTF. In DNA form, the CDR3 reads TGTGCCAGCAGTTTACCCGGACAGGGGGCGGGTGGCTACACCTTC.

V usage is TRBV10-2 and J usage is TRBJ2-3; TRBD1 matches 8 bases. Germline V lookup: CDR1 WSHSY, CDR2 SAAADI. This CDR3 contains 16 residues. Trimming cost V 3 bases and J 1 base; bases outside gene matches: 6. The CDR3 DNA reads as TGCGCCAGCAGTGACGGCTCAGGGGGCGGCACAGATACGCAGTATTTT. Translated, it gives CASSDGSGGGTDTQYF.

Here the CDR3 reads CASSLRRSGGNTGELFF. For the CDR3, the DNA is TGTGCCAGCAGCTTGCGACGGTCAGGGGGCAACACCGGGGAGCTGTTTTTT. The rearrangement joins TRBV11-3 to TRBJ2-2; 8 bases are a match to TRBD1. Trimming cost V 3 bases and J 2 bases; bases outside gene matches: 8. Germline loops: CDR1 SGHNT, CDR2 YENEEA. CDR3 length: 17 residues.

The chain joins TRBV5-1 to TRBJ2-2, with D perhaps TRBD1 (5 bases). Germline V gene sequence: CDR1 SGHRS, CDR2 YFSETQ. This CDR3 region has 15 residues. Trimming pared 4 bases from V and 2 bases from J, leaving 12 bases between. The CDR3 reads CASSPAGRNTGELFF. CDR3 nucleotide sequence: TGCGCCAGCAGCCCCGCAGGGCGCAACACCGGGGAGCTGTTTTTT.

A few counts support this clone. V usage is TRBV11-3 and J usage is TRBJ1-3; D is possibly TRBD1 (6 bases). Per the germline V gene, CDR1 is SGHNT and CDR2 is YENEEA. The V end lost 6 bases, the J end lost 4 bases, and 16 bases lay between the germline ends. This CDR3 is 15 amino acids long. CDR3 residues: CASRPQGTSGNTIYF. CDR3 nucleotide sequence: TGTGCCAGCAGACCACAGGGTACGTCCGGAAACACCATATATTTT.

The V call is TRBV30, the J call TRBJ2-7; D unresolved. Germline loops: CDR1 GTSNPN, CDR2 SVGIG (reference sequence). This CDR3 contains 14 residues. V was clipped by 1 base and J by 3 bases, with 13 bases between them. The CDR3 sequence: CAWSDTFNSYEQYF. As DNA, the CDR3 is TGTGCCTGGAGTGATACCTTTAACAGCTACGAGCAGTACTTC.

This chain connects TRBV18 to TRBJ2-3; the D is unclear. The CDR3 covers 14 residues. V lost 5 bases to trimming and J lost 1 base, with 10 bases between them. CDR1 KGHSH and CDR2 LQKENI come from the germline V gene. Here the CDR3 reads CASSWGLGTDTQYF. In nucleotides, the CDR3 is TGTGCCAGCTCATGGGGATTAGGCACAGATACGCAGTATTTT.

By its share, this clone is medium-sized. The chain joins TRBV11-3 to TRBJ2-1, with 9 bases aligning to TRBD1. The CDR3 totals 15 residues. The germline gives CDR1 SGHNT, CDR2 YENEEA. The ends lost 4 bases at V and 5 bases at J; junction bases unmatched: 6. CDR3 residues: CASSSDRGLNNEQFF. DNA of the CDR3: TGTGCCAGCAGCTCGGACAGGGGCTTAAACAATGAGCAGTTCTTC.

By frequency in the sample, this clone is medium-sized. The V and J genes are TRBV11-3 and TRBJ1-2, with TRBD1 as a possible D gene (5 bases). Looked up from germline, CDR1 is SGHNT and CDR2 is YENEEA. V gave up 3 bases and J gave up 2 bases, with 13 bases separating them. The CDR3 has 15 amino acids. The CDR3 loop is CASSFPMTVNYGYTF. For the CDR3, the DNA is TGTGCCAGCAGCTTTCCAATGACAGTCAACTATGGCTACACCTTC.